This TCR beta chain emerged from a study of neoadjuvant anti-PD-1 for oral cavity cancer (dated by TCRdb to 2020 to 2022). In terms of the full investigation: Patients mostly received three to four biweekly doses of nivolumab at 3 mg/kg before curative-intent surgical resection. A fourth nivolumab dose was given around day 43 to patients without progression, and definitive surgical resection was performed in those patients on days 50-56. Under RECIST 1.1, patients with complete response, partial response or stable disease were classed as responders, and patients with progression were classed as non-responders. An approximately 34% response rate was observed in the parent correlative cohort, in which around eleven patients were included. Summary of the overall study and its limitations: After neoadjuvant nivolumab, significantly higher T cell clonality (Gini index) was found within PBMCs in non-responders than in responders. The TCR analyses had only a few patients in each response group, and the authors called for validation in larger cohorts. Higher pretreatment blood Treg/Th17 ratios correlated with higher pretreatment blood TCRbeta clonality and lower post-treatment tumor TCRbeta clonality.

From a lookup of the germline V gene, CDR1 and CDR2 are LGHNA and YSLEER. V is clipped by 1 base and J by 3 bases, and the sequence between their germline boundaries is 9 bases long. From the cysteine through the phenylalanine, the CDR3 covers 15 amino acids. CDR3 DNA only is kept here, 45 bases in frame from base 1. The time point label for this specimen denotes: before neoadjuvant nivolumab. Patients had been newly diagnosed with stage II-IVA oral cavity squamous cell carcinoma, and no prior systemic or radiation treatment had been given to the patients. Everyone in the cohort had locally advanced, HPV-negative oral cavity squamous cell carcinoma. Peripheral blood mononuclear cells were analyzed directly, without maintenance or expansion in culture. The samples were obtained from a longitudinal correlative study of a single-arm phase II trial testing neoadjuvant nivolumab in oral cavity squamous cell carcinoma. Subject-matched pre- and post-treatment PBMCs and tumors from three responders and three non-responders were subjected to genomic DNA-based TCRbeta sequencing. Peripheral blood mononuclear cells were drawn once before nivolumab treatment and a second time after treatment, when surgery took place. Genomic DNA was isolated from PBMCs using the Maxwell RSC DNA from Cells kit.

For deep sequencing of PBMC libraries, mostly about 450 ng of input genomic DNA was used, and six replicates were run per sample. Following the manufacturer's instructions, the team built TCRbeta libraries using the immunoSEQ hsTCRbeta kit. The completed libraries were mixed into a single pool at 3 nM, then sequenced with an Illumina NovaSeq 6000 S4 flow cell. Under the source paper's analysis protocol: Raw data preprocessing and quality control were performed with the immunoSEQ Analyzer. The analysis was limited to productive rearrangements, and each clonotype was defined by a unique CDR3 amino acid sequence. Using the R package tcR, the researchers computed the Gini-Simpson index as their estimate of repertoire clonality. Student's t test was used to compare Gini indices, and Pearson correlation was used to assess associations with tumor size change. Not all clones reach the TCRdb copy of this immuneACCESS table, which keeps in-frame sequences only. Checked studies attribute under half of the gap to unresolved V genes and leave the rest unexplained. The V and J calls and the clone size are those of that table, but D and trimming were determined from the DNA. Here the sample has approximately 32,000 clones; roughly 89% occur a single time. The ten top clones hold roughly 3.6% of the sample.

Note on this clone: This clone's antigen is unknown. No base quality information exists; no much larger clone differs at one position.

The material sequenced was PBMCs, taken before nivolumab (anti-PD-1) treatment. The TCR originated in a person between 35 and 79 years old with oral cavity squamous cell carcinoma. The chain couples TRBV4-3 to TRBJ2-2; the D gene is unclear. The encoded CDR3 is CASSQVSGDTGELFF. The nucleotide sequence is TGCGCCAGCAGCCAAGTTAGTGGGGACACCGGGGAGCTGTTTTTT.